What follows describes a single TCR beta chain. Its target is unknown. One entry per CDR3 protein results from TCRdb running MiXCR on the reads. The sample includes roughly 300,000 distinct CDR3 sequences, roughly 24% seen only once; the top ten take about 15%. The data derive from a study of T cell repertoires in cytomegalovirus infection. Study summary: It can be stated that public TCR beta signatures indicated CMV infection as well as a matching HLA type. Broader study findings: Clonotype analysis showed dominance of the ex vivo response by HLA-C-restricted CMV-specific TCR beta clonotypes. Carriage of CMV together with the relevant HLA was identifiable through cumulative public TCR beta family frequency.

Per germline, CDR1 SGDLS and CDR2 YYNGEE. V lost 3 bases to trimming and J lost 10 bases; unmatched junction nucleotides: 12. CDR3 length: 16 residues. The origin of this receptor is a human donor in good health (CMV status not recorded). Some clones in this sample may be carry-over from other donors' samples. The chain is built from TRBV9 and TRBJ1-6; 8 bases agree with TRBD1. The sequencing sample was made of PBMCs. DNA of the CDR3: TGTGCCAGCAGCGAGCCGGACAGGGCCGGCGTCTCACCCCTCCACTTT. It encodes CASSEPDRAGVSPLHF.